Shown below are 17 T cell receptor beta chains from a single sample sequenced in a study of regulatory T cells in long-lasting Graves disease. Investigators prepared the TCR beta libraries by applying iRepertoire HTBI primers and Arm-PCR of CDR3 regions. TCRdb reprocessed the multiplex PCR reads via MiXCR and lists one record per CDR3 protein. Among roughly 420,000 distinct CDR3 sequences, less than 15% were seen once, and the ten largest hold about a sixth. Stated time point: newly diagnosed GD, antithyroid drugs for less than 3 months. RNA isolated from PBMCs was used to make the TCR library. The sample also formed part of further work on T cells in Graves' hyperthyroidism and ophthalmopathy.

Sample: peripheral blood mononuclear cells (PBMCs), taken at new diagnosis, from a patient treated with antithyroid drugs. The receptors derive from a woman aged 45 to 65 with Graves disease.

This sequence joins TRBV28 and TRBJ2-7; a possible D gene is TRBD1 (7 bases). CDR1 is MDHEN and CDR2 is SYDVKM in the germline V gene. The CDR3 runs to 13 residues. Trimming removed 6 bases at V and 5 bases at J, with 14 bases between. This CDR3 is CASRGGTAHEQYF. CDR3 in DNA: TGTGCCAGCAGGGGCGGGACAGCCCACGAGCAGTACTTC. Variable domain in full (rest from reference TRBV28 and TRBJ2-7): DVKVTQSSRYLVKRTGEKVFLECVQDMDHENMFWYRQDPGLGLRLIYFSYDVKMKEKGDIPEGYSVSREKKERFSLILESASTNQTSMYLCASRGGTAHEQYFGPGTRLTVT.

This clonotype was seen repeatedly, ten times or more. The CDR3 region has the DNA TGTGCCAGCAGTTCCCAGGGACAAGGGTCTCATGAGCAGTTCTTC. The encoded protein is CASSSQGQGSHEQFF. This rearrangement joins TRBV28 to TRBJ2-1; TRBD1 is a possible D gene (6 bases). The CDR3 runs 15 residues. Deletions cut 4 bases from V and 8 bases from J, with 18 bases between. Germline V lookup: CDR1 MDHEN, CDR2 SYDVKM.

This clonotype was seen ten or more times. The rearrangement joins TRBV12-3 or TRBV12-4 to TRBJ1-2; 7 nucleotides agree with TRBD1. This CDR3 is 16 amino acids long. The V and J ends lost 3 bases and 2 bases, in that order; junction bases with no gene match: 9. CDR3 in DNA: TGTGCCAGCAGTTTCCTCCGGACAGGTTGGAACTATGGCTACACCTTC. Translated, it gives CASSFLRTGWNYGYTF.

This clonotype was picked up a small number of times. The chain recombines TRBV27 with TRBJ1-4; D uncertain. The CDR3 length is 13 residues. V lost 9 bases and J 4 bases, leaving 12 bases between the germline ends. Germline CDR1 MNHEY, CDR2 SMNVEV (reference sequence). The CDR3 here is CASGRVSNEKLFF. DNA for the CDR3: TGTGCCAGTGGACGAGTGAGTAATGAAAAACTGTTTTTT.

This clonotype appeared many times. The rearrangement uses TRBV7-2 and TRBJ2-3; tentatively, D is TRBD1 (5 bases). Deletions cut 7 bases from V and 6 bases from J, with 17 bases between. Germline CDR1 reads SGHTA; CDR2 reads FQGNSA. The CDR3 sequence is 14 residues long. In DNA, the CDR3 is TGTGCCAGCAAACATGATTTTGGGGCGGATACGCAGTATTTT. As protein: CASKHDFGADTQYF.

The DNA of the CDR3 is TGCGCCAGCAGTGAAATCCCAGCGGGAGGGGGCACCGGGGAGCTGTTTTTT. This sequence encodes CASSEIPAGGGTGELFF. This sequence joins TRBV10-2 and TRBJ2-2, with 10 bases identical to TRBD2. The CDR3 is 17 residues long. Germline assignment: CDR1 WSHSY and CDR2 SAAADI. After removal of 3 bases from V and 4 bases from J, the junction contained 8 bases not matched to a gene.

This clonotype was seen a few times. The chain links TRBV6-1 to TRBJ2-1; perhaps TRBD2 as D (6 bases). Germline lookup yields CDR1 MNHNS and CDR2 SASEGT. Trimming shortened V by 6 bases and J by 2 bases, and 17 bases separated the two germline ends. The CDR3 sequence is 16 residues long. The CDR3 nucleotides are TGTGCCAGCAGAGGAGAAAGGGGACTCCCCTACAATGAGCAGTTCTTC. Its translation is CASRGERGLPYNEQFF.

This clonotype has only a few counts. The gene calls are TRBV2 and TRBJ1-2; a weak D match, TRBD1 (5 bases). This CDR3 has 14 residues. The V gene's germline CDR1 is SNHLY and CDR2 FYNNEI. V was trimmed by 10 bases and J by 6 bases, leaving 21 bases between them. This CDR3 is CATTSGQMSHGYTF. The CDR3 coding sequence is TGTGCCACCACCTCGGGGCAGATGAGCCATGGCTACACCTTC.

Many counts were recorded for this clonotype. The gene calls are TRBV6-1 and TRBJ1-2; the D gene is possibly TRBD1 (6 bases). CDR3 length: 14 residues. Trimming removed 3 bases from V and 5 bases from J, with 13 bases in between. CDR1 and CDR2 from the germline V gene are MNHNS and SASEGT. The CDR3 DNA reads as TGTGCCAGCAGTGACGCGGCAGGGGTTTATGGCTACACCTTC. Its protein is CASSDAAGVYGYTF.

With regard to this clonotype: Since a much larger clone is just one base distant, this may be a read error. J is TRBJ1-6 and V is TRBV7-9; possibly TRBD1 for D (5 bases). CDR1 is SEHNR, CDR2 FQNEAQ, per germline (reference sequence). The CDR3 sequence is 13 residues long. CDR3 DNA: TGTGTCAGCAGGTCCGGGACTTCCGACACCCTCCACTTT. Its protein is CVSRSGTSDTLHF.

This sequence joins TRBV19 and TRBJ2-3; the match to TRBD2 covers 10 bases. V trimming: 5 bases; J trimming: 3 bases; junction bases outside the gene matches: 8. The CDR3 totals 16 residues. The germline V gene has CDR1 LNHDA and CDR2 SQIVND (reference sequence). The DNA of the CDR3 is TGTGCCAGTAGTCCTTGGACTAGCGGAGCAACAGATACGCAGTATTTT. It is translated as CASSPWTSGATDTQYF.

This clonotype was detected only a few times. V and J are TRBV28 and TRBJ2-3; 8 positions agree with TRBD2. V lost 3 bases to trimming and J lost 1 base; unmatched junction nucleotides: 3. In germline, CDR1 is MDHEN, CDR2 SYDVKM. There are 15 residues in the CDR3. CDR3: CASSLSGGGTDTQYF. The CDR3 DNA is TGTGCCAGCAGTTTGAGCGGGGGTGGCACAGATACGCAGTATTTT.

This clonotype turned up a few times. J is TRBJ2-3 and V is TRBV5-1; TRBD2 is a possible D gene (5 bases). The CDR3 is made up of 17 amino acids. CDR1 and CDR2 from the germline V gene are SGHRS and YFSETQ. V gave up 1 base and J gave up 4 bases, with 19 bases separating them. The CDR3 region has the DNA TGCGCCAGCAGCTTGAGTTATCTAGCAGATACTCCAGATACGCAGTATTTT. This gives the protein CASSLSYLADTPDTQYF.

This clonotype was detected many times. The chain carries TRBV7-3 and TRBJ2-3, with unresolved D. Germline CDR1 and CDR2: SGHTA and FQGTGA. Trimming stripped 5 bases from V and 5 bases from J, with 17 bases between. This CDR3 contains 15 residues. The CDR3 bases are TGTGCCAGCAGCCGTGGCAGTGGGGTGAAAGATACGCAGTATTTT. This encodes CASSRGSGVKDTQYF.

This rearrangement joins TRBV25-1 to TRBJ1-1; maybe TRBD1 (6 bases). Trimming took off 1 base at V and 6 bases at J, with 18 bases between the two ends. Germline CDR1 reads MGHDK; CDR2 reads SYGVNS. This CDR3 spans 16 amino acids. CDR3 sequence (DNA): TGTGCCAGCAGTGAATTTCAGGGGCCCGTTCAGGCTGAAGCTTTCTTT. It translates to CASSEFQGPVQAEAFF. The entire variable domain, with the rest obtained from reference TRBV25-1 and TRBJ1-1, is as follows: EADIYQTPRYLVIGTGKKITLECSQTMGHDKMYWYQQDPGMELHLIHYSYGVNSTEKGDLSSESTVSRIRTEHFPLTLESARPSHTSQYLCASSEFQGPVQAEAFFGQGTRLTVV.

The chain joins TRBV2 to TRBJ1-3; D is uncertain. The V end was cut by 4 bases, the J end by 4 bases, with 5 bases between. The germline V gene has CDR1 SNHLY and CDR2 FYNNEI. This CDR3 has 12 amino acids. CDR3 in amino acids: CASSVGGNTIYF. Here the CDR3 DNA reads TGTGCCAGCAGTGTGGGAGGAAACACCATATATTTT.

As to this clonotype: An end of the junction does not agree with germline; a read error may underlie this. CDR3 sequence: CVSSSPADTQYF. In DNA, the CDR3 is TGTGTCAGCAGTTCCCCCGCAGATACGCAGTATTTT. The chain has TRBV28 and TRBJ2-3; no reliable D call. Germline V lookup: CDR1 MDHEN, CDR2 SYDVKM. The CDR3 runs 12 residues.